Below, 8 T cell receptor beta chains from the same sample are listed, as sequenced in a study of T cells after posttransplantation cyclophosphamide. Clones were read by immunoSEQ multiplex PCR, and TCRdb kept only the in-frame ones, dropping some. The profile covers approximately 40,000 clones, none occurring a single time. The specimen was PBMCs. These receptors originate from a man aged 40-55 years in good health, CMV-negative, and a related stem cell transplant donor.

This clone was counted at least ten times. DNA of the CDR3: TGTGCCAGCAGTGACTCGCGGAACTACGAGCAGTACGTC. Protein: CASSDSRNYEQYV. This chain joins TRBV6-4 and TRBJ2-7; D is unresolved. The V gene's germline CDR1 is MRHNA and CDR2 SNTAGT. The CDR3 extends over 13 amino acids. The V gene lost 0 bases and the J gene lost 3 bases, with 6 bases spanning the gap.

This clone appeared many times. CDR3 bases: TGTGCCAGCAGGACATACGAGACCCAGTACTTC. Amino acid sequence: CASRTYETQYF. The J gene is TRBJ2-5, the V gene TRBV6-1; D is undetermined. V dropped 6 bases and J dropped 5 bases, with 7 bases sitting between them. The CDR3 totals 11 residues. Germline CDR1 reads MNHNS; CDR2 reads SASEGT.

This clone occurred many times. The V and J genes are TRBV5-6 and TRBJ1-1, with D uncertain. The CDR3 sequence is 13 residues long. Germline loops: CDR1 SGHDT, CDR2 YYEEEE. V was cut by 4 bases and J by 4 bases, with 11 bases left in between. CDR3 DNA: TGTGCCAGCAGCCTGACACCTCCCACTGAAGCTTTCTTT. Translating it yields CASSLTPPTEAFF.

This clone has at least ten counts. CDR3 in DNA: TGTGCCAGCAGCTCCACAGGGGGGACTGGGGCCAACGTCCTGACTTTC. It specifies CASSSTGGTGANVLTF. The genes are TRBV7-2 and TRBJ2-6, with 8 nucleotides matching TRBD1. There are 16 residues in the CDR3. Germline values: CDR1 SGHTA, CDR2 FQGNSA. The ends lost 4 bases at V and 2 bases at J; junction bases unmatched: 4. Full variable domain (missing parts from reference TRBV7-2 and TRBJ2-6): GAGVSQSPSNKVTEKGKDVELRCDPISGHTALYWYRQSLGQGLEFLIYFQGNSAPDKSGLPSDRFSAERTGGSVSTLTIQRTQQEDSAVYLCASSSTGGTGANVLTFGAGSRLTVL.

This clone occurred many times. The chain combines TRBV5-1 with TRBJ1-1, with 8 bases aligning to TRBD1. The ends lost 2 bases at V and 0 bases at J; junction bases unmatched: 9. The length of the CDR3 is 17 residues. Germline lookup yields CDR1 SGHRS and CDR2 YFSETQ. CDR3 protein: CASSFGQGIGMNTEAFF. The CDR3 DNA is TGCGCCAGCAGCTTTGGACAGGGTATCGGAATGAACACTGAAGCTTTCTTT.

This clone was seen many times. The V gene is TRBV9, the J gene TRBJ2-1; 11 bases agree with TRBD2. Germline assignment: CDR1 SGDLS and CDR2 YYNGEE. Trimming removed 1 base from V and 3 bases from J; junction bases left unmatched: 6. The CDR3 totals 17 residues. The CDR3 reads CASSVSTSGGIYNEQFF. The CDR3 DNA is TGTGCCAGCAGCGTAAGTACTAGCGGGGGAATCTACAATGAGCAGTTCTTC.

This clone was counted ten times or more. J is TRBJ2-2 and V is TRBV14; 9 bases agree with TRBD2. The CDR3 is 17 residues long. The ends lost 7 bases at V and 0 bases at J; junction bases unmatched: 9. Germline CDR1 reads SGHDN; CDR2 reads FVKESK. CDR3 amino acids: CASKGGTSRSNTGELFF. CDR3 nucleotide sequence: TGTGCCAGCAAGGGGGGGACTAGCCGTTCGAACACCGGGGAGCTGTTTTTT.

This clone was observed many times. CDR3 sequence reads: CASSQGVTDTQYF. As DNA, the CDR3 is TGTGCCAGCTCACAGGGGGTTACAGATACGCAGTATTTT. The chain is built from TRBV18 and TRBJ2-3, with a tentative D call TRBD1 (6 bases). Germline lookup yields CDR1 KGHSH and CDR2 LQKENI. The CDR3 has 13 residues. V dropped 4 bases and J dropped 3 bases, with 8 bases sitting between them.